The 15 T cell receptor beta chains given below trace back to one sample, sequenced in a study of blood T cell repertoires in COVID-19. Libraries were prepared by immunoSEQ multiplex PCR; TCRdb keeps only in-frame clonotypes and omits some of them. The sample consists of 120,000 to 150,000 clones, about 87% of them appearing once. The sample taken for sequencing was peripheral blood. Receptors were obtained from a woman between 45 and 60 years old with acute or convalescent COVID-19.

CDR3 coding DNA: TGTGCCAGCAGCTTAGGGACTAGCGTTACAGATACGCAGTATTTT. Its translation: CASSLGTSVTDTQYF. The genes are TRBV7-9 and TRBJ2-3, with 9 bases aligning to TRBD2. The germline V gene has CDR1 SEHNR and CDR2 FQNEAQ (reference sequence). J gave up 3 bases and V 1 base, and 2 bases lay outside the gene matches. This CDR3 contains 15 residues.

The chain couples TRBV4-1 to TRBJ1-4; 8 bases are shared with TRBD1. V shed 0 bases and J 0 bases; nucleotides not matched to a gene: 6. This CDR3 contains 18 residues. CDR1 and CDR2 (germline): MGHRA, YSYEKL. In DNA form, the CDR3 reads TGCGCCAGCAGCCAAGATAGACAGGGGCGATCAACTAATGAAAAACTGTTTTTT. The encoded protein is CASSQDRQGRSTNEKLFF.

The chain links TRBV18 to TRBJ2-2, with 9 bases lining up with TRBD1. J lost 4 bases, V lost 6 bases, and 3 bases had no gene match. The germline gives CDR1 KGHSH, CDR2 LQKENI. This CDR3 spans 14 amino acids. CDR3 sequence: CASSPTGGTGELFF. The CDR3 DNA reads TGTGCCAGCTCTCCGACAGGGGGCACCGGGGAGCTGTTTTTT.

This sequence joins TRBV27 and TRBJ1-2; D possibly corresponds to TRBD1 (5 bases). CDR1 and CDR2 (germline): MNHEY, SMNVEV (reference sequence). The CDR3 is 13 residues long. Between the trimmed V and J ends, which lost 3 bases and 8 bases, there was a span of 13 bases. In nucleotides, the CDR3 is TGTGCCAGCAGTTTTGGGACTGCACAGGGCTACACCTTC. Translating gives CASSFGTAQGYTF.

The CDR3 is CASSSRDRGGTGELFF. CDR3 nucleotides: TGTGCCAGCAGTTCTAGGGACAGGGGAGGAACCGGGGAGCTGTTTTTT. The chain links TRBV6-2 or TRBV6-3 to TRBJ2-2, with 10 bases identical to TRBD1. The germline CDR1 and CDR2 sequences are MNHEY and SVGEGT. V trimming: 4 bases; J trimming: 5 bases; junction bases outside the gene matches: 7. There are 16 residues in the CDR3.

This sequence joins TRBV19 and TRBJ1-4, with unresolved D. V dropped 3 bases and J dropped 6 bases, with 11 bases sitting between them. This CDR3 has 14 residues. Germline-derived CDR1 and CDR2 are LNHDA and SQIVND (reference sequence). CDR3 nucleotides: TGTGCCAGTAGTATGGAGGGAAGCGATGAAAAACTGTTTTTT. This translates into CASSMEGSDEKLFF.

The chain combines TRBV28 with TRBJ1-5; tentative D call: TRBD1 (5 bases). The CDR3 spans 14 residues. Germline V gene lookup returns CDR1 MDHEN and CDR2 SYDVKM. V lost 1 base, J lost 5 bases, and 9 bases lay in between. CDR3 residues: CASSLSGSDQPQHF. CDR3 nucleotides: TGTGCCAGCAGTTTATCAGGGTCCGATCAGCCCCAGCATTTT.

A few counts support this clone. The J gene is TRBJ2-1, the V gene TRBV7-6, with 9 bases aligning to TRBD2. V lost 1 base, J lost 10 bases, and 8 bases stayed unmatched. The germline CDR1 and CDR2 sequences are SGHVS and FNYEAQ. There are 15 residues in the CDR3. The CDR3 DNA follows: TGTGCCAGCAGCTTAGAGAGCGGGGGGCTTCTGGAGCAGTTCTTC. The encoded protein is CASSLESGGLLEQFF.

This chain uses TRBV6-1 with TRBJ2-1; D is perhaps TRBD2 (6 bases). CDR1 and CDR2 from the germline V gene are MNHNS and SASEGT. Deletions cut 3 bases from V and 6 bases from J, with 12 bases between. CDR3 length: 14 residues. CDR3 bases: TGTGCCAGCAGTGACACGGGACTCACCAATGAGCAGTTCTTC. It yields the protein CASSDTGLTNEQFF.

The chain uses TRBV2 and TRBJ1-4, with 7 bases identical to TRBD1. Germline V gene data show CDR1 as SNHLY and CDR2 as FYNNEI. The CDR3 runs to 15 residues. J was trimmed by 6 bases and V by 1 base; bases with no gene match: 5. The CDR3 nucleotides read TGTGCCAGCAGTGAAGGATCAGGGGGACATGAAAAACTGTTTTTT. This encodes CASSEGSGGHEKLFF.

The chain joins TRBV5-1 to TRBJ1-1, with 8 bases aligning to TRBD1. The CDR3 sequence is 15 residues long. The ends lost 4 bases at V and 5 bases at J; junction bases unmatched: 10. Germline CDR1 is SGHRS and CDR2 is YFSETQ. Here the CDR3 reads CASSPETGAGTEAFF. The CDR3 DNA sequence: TGCGCCAGCAGCCCGGAGACAGGGGCGGGGACTGAAGCTTTCTTT.

This clone was seen once. The CDR3 DNA reads as TGTGCCAGCAGCGTAGAGAGGACAGGGGGCTACGAGCAGTACTTC. Residues: CASSVERTGGYEQYF. The chain combines TRBV9 with TRBJ2-7, with 10 bases lining up with TRBD1. The germline V gene encodes CDR1 SGDLS and CDR2 YYNGEE. J gave up 3 bases and V 0 bases, and 3 bases lay outside the gene matches. This CDR3 has 15 residues.

The rearrangement joins TRBV7-3 to TRBJ2-3; 11 bases are a match to TRBD2. This CDR3 spans 16 amino acids. V lost 5 bases to trimming and J lost 1 base; unmatched junction nucleotides: 5. Germline assignment: CDR1 SGHTA and CDR2 FQGTGA. The CDR3 DNA reads TGTGCCAGCAGCCCGACTAGCGGGGTTGGCACAGATACGCAGTATTTT. This encodes CASSPTSGVGTDTQYF.

This chain links TRBV6-2 or TRBV6-3 with TRBJ1-2; 9 bases line up with TRBD1. Losses at the gene ends were 6 bases for V and 8 bases for J; bases not matched to a gene: 16. Germline V lookup: CDR1 MNHEY, CDR2 SVGEGT. There are 16 residues in the CDR3. CDR3 sequence: CASSEVPGQGLRGYTF. CDR3 sequence (DNA): TGTGCCAGCAGCGAAGTCCCGGGACAGGGTCTTCGGGGCTACACCTTC.

This clone was detected only once. The V and J genes are TRBV28 and TRBJ2-2; 8 bases are a match to TRBD1. The CDR3 has 14 residues. The germline gives CDR1 MDHEN, CDR2 SYDVKM. V shed 3 bases, J shed 7 bases, and the junction held 4 bases outside the gene matches. CDR3 coding DNA: TGTGCCAGCAGTTTTGGACAGGGTAACGGGGAGCTGTTTTTT. It codes for CASSFGQGNGELFF.